By frequency, the clone carrying this T cell receptor beta chain registers medium-sized. The target antigen is unknown. This entry belongs to a study of CXCR3-negative and CXCR3-positive naive CD8 T cells. Study as a whole: Libraries each contributed about 1.5 +/- 0.3 million TRB reads, for roughly 140 million in total.

This CDR3 comprises 13 residues. Looked up from germline, CDR1 is SQVTM and CDR2 is ANQGSEA. With UMI labels, 5' RACE was used to prepare the TRB cDNA libraries. Each CDR3 protein gets one entry in TCRdb, which reprocessed the 5' RACE reads and gives no DNA. The table lists roughly 6,000 distinct CDR3 sequences. Study results and caveats: TCR strength was inferred from TRB CDR3 properties, while surface CD5 was comparable between naive subsets. CXCR3-expressing naive cells carried TRB CDR3s more hydrophobic than those of CXCR3-negative naive cells. Naive CXCR3-positive and CXCR3-negative cells shared TRBV-TRBJ usage; memory cells diverged.

The sequenced sample was naive CXCR3+ CD8+ T cells from blood. Subset reported: CD45RO-CCR7+CD27+CD95- naive CD8+ T cells expressing CXCR3 (TNR3+). This sequence was found in a human donor in good health. Some clones in this sample may be carry-over from other donors' samples. This sequence joins TRBV29-1 and TRBJ1-5. Here the CDR3 reads CSVVNNSNQPQHF.